One sample yielded the 3 T cell receptor beta chains listed below, sequenced in a study of T cell responses to AZD1222 COVID-19 vaccine. The table came from immunoSEQ multiplex PCR; TCRdb's copy has only in-frame clones and leaves some out. This table holds about 120,000 clones, about 90% found once. The material was peripheral blood, obtained 28 days after the second AZD1222 dose. The receptors were gathered from an adult who received the AZD1222 COVID-19 vaccine.

The chain's CDR3 is CSASLADSNQPQHF. The CDR3 region has the DNA TGCAGTGCTAGTCTCGCCGATAGCAATCAGCCCCAGCATTTT. The chain recombines TRBV20-1 with TRBJ1-5, with D unclear. Trimming removed 3 bases at V and 0 bases at J, with 9 bases between. The CDR3 consists of 14 residues. Germline CDR1 is DFQATT and CDR2 is SNEGSKA (reference sequence).

This clone was observed a few times. The chain is built from TRBV5-1 and TRBJ2-7; the D is unclear. Germline-derived CDR1 and CDR2 are SGHRS and YFSETQ. CDR3 length: 13 amino acids. Trimming left V 0 bases short and J 2 bases short, with 6 bases between. CDR3 loop: CASSLATAYEQYF. The DNA for the CDR3 is TGCGCCAGCAGCTTGGCTACAGCCTACGAGCAGTACTTC.

This chain links TRBV7-6 with TRBJ2-1, with 11 bases matching TRBD2. CDR3 length: 17 amino acids. Germline trimming cut 5 bases from V and 2 bases from J; bases unmatched to any gene: 8. Germline CDR1 and CDR2: SGHVS and FNYEAQ. As DNA, the CDR3 is TGTGCCAGCAGCCAAGTAGCGGGAGGGCAGACCTACAATGAGCAGTTCTTC. It yields the protein CASSQVAGGQTYNEQFF.